This T cell receptor (beta chain) was captured in a study of T-cell reconstitution after alpha-beta-depleted transplantation in children. Germline V gives CDR1 MDHEN, CDR2 SYDVKM. The CDR3 is made up of 16 amino acids. V was cut by 7 bases and J by 1 base, with 17 bases left in between. A library of TCRbeta sequences, prepared with unique molecular identifiers, was generated. Using its own MiXCR run on the PCR reads, TCRdb lists one record per CDR3 protein. Of about 500,000 distinct CDR3 sequences in the sample, approximately 32% were seen once. Sequenced here: PBMCs from the stem cell graft donor, sampled from the stem cell graft. The receptor comes from a human donor who donated a stem cell graft to a child with aplastic anemia. V usage is TRBV28 and J usage is TRBJ1-3; no clear D. CDR3 DNA: TGTGCCAGCATCTCCCCGGGCCCAGAATCTGGAAACACCATATATTTT. Its translation is CASISPGPESGNTIYF. Filled out from reference TRBV28 and TRBJ1-3, the complete variable domain reads DVKVTQSSRYLVKRTGEKVFLECVQDMDHENMFWYRQDPGLGLRLIYFSYDVKMKEKGDIPEGYSVSREKKERFSLILESASTNQTSMYLCASISPGPESGNTIYFGEGSWLTVV.